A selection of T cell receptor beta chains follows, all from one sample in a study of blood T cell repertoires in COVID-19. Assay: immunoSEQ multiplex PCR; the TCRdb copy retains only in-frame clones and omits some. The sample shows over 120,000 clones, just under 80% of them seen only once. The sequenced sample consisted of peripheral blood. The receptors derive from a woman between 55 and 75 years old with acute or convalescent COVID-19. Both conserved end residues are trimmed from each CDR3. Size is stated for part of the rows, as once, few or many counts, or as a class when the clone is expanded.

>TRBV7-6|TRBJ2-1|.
ASSLNSGYNEQF
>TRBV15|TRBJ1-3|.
ATSIGRASGNTIY
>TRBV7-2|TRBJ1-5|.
ASSLLLTGYQPQH
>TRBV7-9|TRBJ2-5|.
ASSPLPGQGEGETQY
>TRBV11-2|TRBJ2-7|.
ASSSITSGRASYEQY
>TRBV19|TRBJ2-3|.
ASSIGGLAADTQY
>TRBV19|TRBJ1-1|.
ASRQQGGTEAF
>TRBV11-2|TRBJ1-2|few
ASSLDLRGWNGYT
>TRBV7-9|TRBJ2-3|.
ASSVASGSADTQY
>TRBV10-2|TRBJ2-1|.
ASSEPQVSYNEQF
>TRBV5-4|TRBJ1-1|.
ASSLWGPETEAF
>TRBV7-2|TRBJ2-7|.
ASSLGGSGMGEQY
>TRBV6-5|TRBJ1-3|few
ASRFPGRGNTIY
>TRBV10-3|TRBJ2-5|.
AISEPQEGTQY
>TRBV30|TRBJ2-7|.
AWCYGTRGDEQY
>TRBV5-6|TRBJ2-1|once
ASTPRLYESNEQF
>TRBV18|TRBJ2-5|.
ASSRREQETQY
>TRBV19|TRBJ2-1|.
ATKGQALYNEQF
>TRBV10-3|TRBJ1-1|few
AISELKNTEAF
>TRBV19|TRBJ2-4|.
ASSVQGWAKNIQY
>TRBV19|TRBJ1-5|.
ASSITGGYQPQH
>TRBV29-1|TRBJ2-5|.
SVEGIAGAQETQY
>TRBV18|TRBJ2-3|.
ASSPPRLAESTDTQY
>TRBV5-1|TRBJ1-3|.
ASSLGDSGNTIY
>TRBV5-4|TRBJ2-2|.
ASSLGAGTVAGELF
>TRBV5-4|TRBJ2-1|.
ASSSGTSNEQF